A single sample gave rise to the 12 T cell receptor beta chains below, sequenced in a study of blood T cell repertoires in COVID-19. The method was immunoSEQ multiplex PCR; TCRdb's version includes in-frame clones alone and lacks a portion of them. The table shows about 200,000 clones, with around 85% occurring only once. The material sequenced was peripheral blood. Every receptor here comes from a woman between 70 and 85 years old with COVID-19, enrolled during active disease.

The chain recombines TRBV2 with TRBJ1-5; TRBD1 matches 7 bases. The J segment lost 1 base and the V segment lost 6 bases, leaving 6 bases of the junction unmatched. This CDR3 is 15 amino acids long. The germline CDR1 and CDR2 sequences are SNHLY and FYNNEI. The CDR3 DNA sequence: TGTGCCAGCAGACTACAGGGGAGCAGCAATCAGCCCCAGCATTTT. It yields the protein CASRLQGSSNQPQHF.

The V call is TRBV10-3, the J call TRBJ2-3, with D hard to call. The V gene's germline CDR1 is ENHRY and CDR2 SYGVKD. V was cut by 4 bases and J by 1 base, with 6 bases left in between. The CDR3 has 13 amino acids. The DNA for the CDR3 is TGTGCCATCAGTGTTGGGCGCACAGATACGCAGTATTTT. It is translated as CAISVGRTDTQYF.

V is TRBV3-1 (or the pseudogene TRBV3-2) and J is TRBJ2-5; 12 positions match TRBD2. Germline loops: CDR1 LGHDT, CDR2 YNNKEL (reference sequence). V shed 4 bases, J shed 3 bases, and the junction held 6 bases outside the gene matches. This CDR3 comprises 16 residues. The CDR3 nucleotides read TGTGCCAGCAGCCGACGGACTAGCGGGGCCAAAGAGACCCAGTACTTC. Translating gives CASSRRTSGAKETQYF.

Turning to this clone: Other DNA variants within this sample encode the same CDR3. This chain joins TRBV27 and TRBJ1-1; D call uncertain. V lost 5 bases and J lost 1, with 5 bases in between. CDR1 and CDR2 from the germline V gene are MNHEY and SMNVEV (reference sequence). CDR3 length: 12 residues. Here the CDR3 reads CASSRGNTEAFF. The CDR3 coding sequence is TGTGCCAGCAGTCGAGGGAACACTGAAGCTTTCTTT.

The rearrangement joins TRBV3-1 (or the pseudogene TRBV3-2) to TRBJ1-2; D is undetermined. Per germline, CDR1 LGHDT and CDR2 YNNKEL (reference sequence). The CDR3 length is 14 residues. V was cut by 0 bases and J by 0 bases, with 5 bases left in between. The CDR3 nucleotides read TGTGCCAGCAGCCAAGACTCCGCTAACTATGGCTACACCTTC. It is translated as CASSQDSANYGYTF.

In DNA form, the CDR3 reads TGTGCCAGTAGTGACAGGGCTAATAGCAATCAGCCCCAGCATTTT. Its protein product is CASSDRANSNQPQHF. J is TRBJ1-5 and V is TRBV19; 7 bases fit TRBD1. Losses at the gene ends were 5 bases for V and 0 bases for J; bases not matched to a gene: 4. In germline, CDR1 is LNHDA, CDR2 SQIVND (reference sequence). The CDR3 runs to 15 residues.

The chain uses TRBV6-2 or TRBV6-3 and TRBJ2-1; 11 bases agree with TRBD2. This CDR3 contains 18 residues. The germline gives CDR1 MNHEY, CDR2 SVGEGT. V was pared by 2 bases and J by 4 bases, with 10 bases of the junction left unmatched. The CDR3 here is CASSYLGLGLAGYNEQFF. CDR3 nucleotide sequence: TGTGCCAGCAGTTACCTTGGACTCGGACTAGCGGGTTACAATGAGCAGTTCTTC.

The chain links TRBV3-1 (or the pseudogene TRBV3-2) to TRBJ1-5; maybe TRBD1 (5 bases). The CDR3 loop spans 14 amino acids. CDR1 and CDR2 from the germline V gene are LGHDT and YNNKEL (reference sequence). The V gene lost 1 base and the J gene lost 8 bases, with 12 bases spanning the gap. The CDR3 DNA sequence: TGTGCCAGCAGCCAAGTCCAGGGTCTAGAGCCCCAGCATTTT. It yields the protein CASSQVQGLEPQHF.

The V and J genes are TRBV6-5 and TRBJ2-4; 8 nucleotides match TRBD1. Germline V CDR1 and CDR2: MNHEY, SVGAGI. V was pared by 0 bases and J by 5 bases, with 0 bases of the junction left unmatched. The CDR3 totals 14 residues. CDR3 sequence: CASSYSTGENIQYF. The CDR3 region has the DNA TGTGCCAGCAGTTACTCGACAGGGGAAAACATTCAGTACTTC.

This chain joins TRBV5-4 and TRBJ2-5; D call uncertain. Trimming left V 4 bases short and J 1 base short, with 14 bases between. This CDR3 comprises 15 residues. CDR1 is SGHNT, CDR2 YYREEE, per germline (reference sequence). CDR3 residues: CASSPRARSQETQYF. CDR3 nucleotide sequence: TGTGCCAGCAGCCCGAGAGCTAGGAGCCAAGAGACCCAGTACTTC.

This clone was seen only once. The rearrangement uses TRBV27 and TRBJ2-5; no clear D gene. Germline-derived CDR1 and CDR2 are MNHEY and SMNVEV (reference sequence). The CDR3 has 11 residues. The V end lost 7 bases, the J end lost 7 bases, and 10 bases lay between the germline ends. The CDR3 spells CASNPHGTQYF. The CDR3 coding sequence is TGTGCCAGCAATCCCCACGGGACCCAGTACTTC.

In its sample, this clone was seen once. The V call is TRBV11-3, the J call TRBJ2-3; possible D gene TRBD1, 5 bases. The CDR3 length is 14 residues. Germline V gene data show CDR1 as SGHNT and CDR2 as YENEEA. The V end lost 1 base, the J end lost 3 bases, and 8 bases lay between the germline ends. CDR3 sequence (DNA): TGTGCCAGCAGCTTAGTGACAGAAACAGATACGCAGTATTTT. Amino acids: CASSLVTETDTQYF.